This T cell receptor beta chain was recovered during a study of cytotoxic CD8 clonotypes in ibrutinib-treated CLL. Study overall: It was after a median roughly eleven months of treatment, range 6 to 36, that response samples were taken.

Findings and limits, study-wide: Pretreatment clonality was elevated relative to age-matched healthy donors and paralleled circulating CD8+ T-cell counts. The public clonotypes identified were infrequent and showed contraction or stability on treatment.

Points on this clone: Its antigen is not known.

The protocol was immunoSEQ multiplex PCR, while the TCRdb copy is restricted to in-frame clones and leaves out a portion. The data contain about 19,000 clones, 81% of them seen just once; the ten biggest clones take up 5.7%. Germline V gene sequence: CDR1 LGHNA, CDR2 YSLEER. V trimming: 0 bases; J trimming: 5 bases; junction bases outside the gene matches: 3. The CDR3 contains 15 residues. Roughly 2 micrograms of genomic DNA, which was extracted from cryopreserved PBMCs, served as the material used for the TCR beta libraries. The sequences come from PBMCs, collected before ibrutinib treatment. The clonotype comes from a human donor with chronic lymphocytic leukemia. The J gene is TRBJ1-3, the V gene TRBV4-3; 8 bases match TRBD1. CDR3 residues: CASSQEDRARNTIYF. In DNA form, the CDR3 reads TGCGCCAGCAGCCAAGAGGACAGGGCTAGAAACACCATATATTTT.